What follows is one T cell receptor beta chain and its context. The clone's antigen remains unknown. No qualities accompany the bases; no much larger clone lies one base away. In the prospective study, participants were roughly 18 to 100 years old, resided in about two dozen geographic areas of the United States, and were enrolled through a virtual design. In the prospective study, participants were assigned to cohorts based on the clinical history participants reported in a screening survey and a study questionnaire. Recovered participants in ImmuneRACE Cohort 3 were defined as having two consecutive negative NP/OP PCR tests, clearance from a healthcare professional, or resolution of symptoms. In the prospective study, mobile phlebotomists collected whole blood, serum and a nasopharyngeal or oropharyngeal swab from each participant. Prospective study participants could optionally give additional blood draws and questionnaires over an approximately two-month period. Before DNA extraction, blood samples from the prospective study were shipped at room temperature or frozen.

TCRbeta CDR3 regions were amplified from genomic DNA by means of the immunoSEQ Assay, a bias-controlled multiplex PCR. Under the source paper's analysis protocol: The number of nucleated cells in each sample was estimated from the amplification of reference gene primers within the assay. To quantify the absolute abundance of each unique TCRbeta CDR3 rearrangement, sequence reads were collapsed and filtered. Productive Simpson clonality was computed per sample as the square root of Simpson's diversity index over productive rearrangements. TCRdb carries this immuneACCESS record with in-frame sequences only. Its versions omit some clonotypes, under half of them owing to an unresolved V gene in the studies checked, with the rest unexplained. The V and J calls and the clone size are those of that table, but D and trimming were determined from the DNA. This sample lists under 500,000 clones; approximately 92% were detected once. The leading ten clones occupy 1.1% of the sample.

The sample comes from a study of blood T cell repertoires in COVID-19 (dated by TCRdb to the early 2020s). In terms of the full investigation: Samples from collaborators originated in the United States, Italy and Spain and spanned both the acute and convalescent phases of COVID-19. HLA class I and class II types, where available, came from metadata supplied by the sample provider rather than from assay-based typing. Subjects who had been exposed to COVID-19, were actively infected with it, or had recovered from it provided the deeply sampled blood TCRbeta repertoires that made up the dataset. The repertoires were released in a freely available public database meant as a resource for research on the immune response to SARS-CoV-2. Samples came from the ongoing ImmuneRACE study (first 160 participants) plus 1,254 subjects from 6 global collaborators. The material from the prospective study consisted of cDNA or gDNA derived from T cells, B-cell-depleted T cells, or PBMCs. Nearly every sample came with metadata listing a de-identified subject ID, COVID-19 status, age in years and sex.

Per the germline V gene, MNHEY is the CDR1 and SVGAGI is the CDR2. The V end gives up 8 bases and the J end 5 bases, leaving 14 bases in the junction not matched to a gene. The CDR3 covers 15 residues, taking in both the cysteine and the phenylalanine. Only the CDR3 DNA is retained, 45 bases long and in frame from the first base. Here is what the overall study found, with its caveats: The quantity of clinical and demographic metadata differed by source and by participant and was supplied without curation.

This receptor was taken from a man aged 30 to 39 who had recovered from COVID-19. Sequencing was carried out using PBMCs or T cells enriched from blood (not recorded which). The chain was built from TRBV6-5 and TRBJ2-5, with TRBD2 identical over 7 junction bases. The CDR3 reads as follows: CASQPLRERRETQYF. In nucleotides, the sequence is TGTGCCAGCCAACCCCTGCGGGAGCGGCGGGAGACCCAGTACTTC.